These 24 T cell receptor beta chains came from one sample sequenced in a study of T-cell memory formation after mild COVID-19. One entry per CDR3 protein results from TCRdb running MiXCR on the 5' RACE reads. The sample shows about 27,000 distinct CDR3 sequences, about 7.4% of them seen only once. The sequencing input was PBMCs or a T cell subset sorted from them (not recorded which). These receptors all stem from an adult woman who had mild COVID-19 (a few samples of this study predate the infection). Cell type and time point are not known.

At least ten counts were recorded for this clonotype. The rearrangement joins TRBV14 to TRBJ1-5; unclear D gene. V dropped 0 bases and J dropped 9 bases, with 15 bases sitting between them. This CDR3 comprises 15 residues. Germline lookup yields CDR1 SGHDN and CDR2 FVKESK. DNA for the CDR3: TGTGCCAGCAGCCAAGAATCCCCACGGTGTGGGCCCCAGCATTTT. This encodes CASSQESPRCGPQHF.

This clonotype was recorded many times. This chain joins TRBV7-2 and TRBJ2-1; D call uncertain. The CDR3 sequence is 11 residues long. V was pared by 5 bases and J by 6 bases, with 5 bases between. Germline CDR1 is SGHTA and CDR2 is FQGNSA. This chain's CDR3 is CASSLLNEQFF. CDR3 bases: TGTGCCAGCAGCCTCCTCAATGAGCAGTTCTTC.

This clonotype was recorded a few times. This chain joins TRBV10-3 and TRBJ2-7; 10 bases line up with TRBD2. J gave up 5 bases and V 11 bases, and 12 bases lay outside the gene matches. The germline V gene has CDR1 ENHRY and CDR2 SYGVKD. The CDR3 runs to 14 residues. The CDR3 spells CAASPSGGLDEQYF. CDR3 bases: TGTGCCGCCTCCCCTAGCGGGGGTTTAGACGAGCAGTACTTC.

In its sample, this clonotype was seen many times. The chain joins TRBV19 to TRBJ2-1, with D possibly being TRBD1 or TRBD2 (6 bases each). CDR3 size: 12 residues. Germline CDR1 and CDR2: LNHDA and SQIVND (reference sequence). Trimming took 3 bases from V and 10 from J, leaving 10 bases between them. The CDR3 bases are TGTGCCAGTAGTATTCGGGGGCAAGAGCAGTTCTTC. Translation gives CASSIRGQEQFF.

This clonotype is judged medium-sized. V gene TRBV7-2 combines with J gene TRBJ2-1; no reliable D call. In germline, CDR1 is SGHTA, CDR2 FQGNSA. V gave up 1 base and J gave up 5 bases, with 12 bases separating them. The CDR3 loop spans 15 amino acids. CDR3 bases: TGTGCCAGCAGCTTAGTTGGCGGAAACGACAATGAGCAGTTCTTC. Encoded protein: CASSLVGGNDNEQFF.

This clonotype is labeled as medium-sized. The gene calls are TRBV5-6 and TRBJ2-3, with D perhaps matching TRBD1 (6 bases). CDR1 is SGHDT, CDR2 YYEEEE, per germline. CDR3 size: 16 residues. Trimming shortened V by 3 bases and J by 1 base, and 15 bases separated the two germline ends. The CDR3 DNA reads TGTGCCAGCAGCTCCGTGGGGGCGAGGGGCACAGATACGCAGTATTTT. This gives the protein CASSSVGARGTDTQYF.

This clonotype has at least ten counts. The chain uses TRBV18 and TRBJ2-2; D is undetermined. The CDR3 contains 13 residues. CDR1 and CDR2 from the germline V gene are KGHSH and LQKENI. Trimming stripped 2 bases from V and 5 bases from J, with 6 bases between. CDR3 DNA: TGTGCCAGCTCACCAGTGGAGACCGGGGAGCTGTTTTTT. Protein product: CASSPVETGELFF.

This clonotype showed up many times. The chain has TRBV11-1 and TRBJ2-1; D tentatively fits TRBD1 or TRBD2 (5 bases each). The length of the CDR3 is 14 residues. In germline, CDR1 is SGHAT, CDR2 FQDESV (reference sequence). The V end was cut by 8 bases, the J end by 6 bases, with 17 bases between. The CDR3 nucleotides read TGTGCCAGCGGAGCCGGGACCTTGTCCAATGAGCAGTTCTTC. It specifies CASGAGTLSNEQFF.

This clonotype was found many times. The rearrangement joins TRBV7-9 to TRBJ1-2; TRBD1 aligns across 8 bases. V lost 1 base, J lost 4 bases, and 11 bases stayed unmatched. Germline V lookup: CDR1 SEHNR, CDR2 FQNEAQ (reference sequence). The CDR3 sequence is 17 residues long. The CDR3 DNA reads as TGTGCCAGCAGCTTAGACGCCCTGGACAGGGTTGTCTATGGCTACACCTTC. This codes for CASSLDALDRVVYGYTF.

This clonotype was recorded at least ten times. The chain links TRBV25-1 to TRBJ1-1; D is possibly TRBD1 (6 bases). Trimming stripped 3 bases from V and 11 bases from J, with 10 bases between. CDR3 length: 11 residues. Germline values: CDR1 MGHDK, CDR2 SYGVNS. CDR3 loop: CASSDQGSAFF. CDR3 nucleotides: TGTGCCAGCAGTGATCAGGGGTCGGCTTTCTTT.

This clonotype was picked up many times. This chain links TRBV29-1 with TRBJ1-6; a weak D match, TRBD1 (6 bases). CDR3 size: 13 residues. The germline V gene encodes CDR1 SQVTM and CDR2 ANQGSEA. V was clipped by 7 bases and J by 8 bases, with 15 bases between them. In DNA form, the CDR3 reads TGCAGCGCTGCGTCGGACAGCCATTCACCCCTCCACTTT. This translates into CSAASDSHSPLHF.

This clonotype appeared many times. CDR3 nucleotide sequence: TGTGCCAGCAGTTTAGTTCCAGGGTCCTACTATGGCTACACCTTC. Translation gives CASSLVPGSYYGYTF. The chain recombines TRBV12-3 or TRBV12-4 with TRBJ1-2; D possibly corresponds to TRBD1 (5 bases). The V gene lost 1 base and the J gene lost 3 bases, with 12 bases spanning the gap. The CDR3 extends over 15 amino acids.

This clonotype has at least ten counts. The chain uses TRBV7-9 and TRBJ1-2; no reliable D call. Germline CDR1 and CDR2: SEHNR and FQNEAQ (reference sequence). Trimming cost V 2 bases and J 5 bases, with 9 bases left between them. The CDR3 length is 13 residues. The DNA for the CDR3 is TGTGCCAGCAGCTTAAAGGATCTGTATGGCTACACCTTC. As protein: CASSLKDLYGYTF.

This clonotype occurred a few times. This sequence joins TRBV14 and TRBJ2-5; 7 bases are shared with TRBD2. V lost 1 base to trimming and J lost 5 bases; unmatched junction nucleotides: 4. CDR1 and CDR2 (germline): SGHDN, FVKESK. There are 14 residues in the CDR3. The CDR3 sequence: CASSQGAGTETQYF. The CDR3 bases are TGTGCCAGCAGCCAAGGAGCGGGGACGGAGACCCAGTACTTC.

This clonotype has at least ten counts. This rearrangement joins TRBV7-9 to TRBJ2-7; no definite D call. From germline, CDR1 is SEHNR and CDR2 FQNEAQ (reference sequence). V lost 3 bases, J lost 4 bases, and 16 bases lay in between. This CDR3 has 15 residues. The CDR3, as DNA: TGTGCCAGCAGCTTTGAAGCTCCAGCGACGTACGAGCAGTACTTC. Translating it yields CASSFEAPATYEQYF.

This clonotype was counted ten times or more. The chain recombines TRBV12-3 or TRBV12-4 with TRBJ2-2, with 10 nucleotides matching TRBD2. V dropped 3 bases and J dropped 8; count of bases not matched to a gene: 12. This CDR3 is 17 amino acids long. The CDR3 loop reads CASSFPLRLAGLGELFF. In nucleotides, the CDR3 is TGTGCCAGCAGTTTTCCGTTAAGACTAGCGGGTTTGGGGGAGCTGTTTTTT.

The table lists this clonotype with many counts. A read error may account for a junction end that differs from germline. J is TRBJ2-3 and V is TRBV18; D is possibly TRBD1 (5 bases). The CDR3 is 18 amino acids. CDR1 and CDR2 (germline): KGHSH, LQKENI. The CDR3 nucleotides are TGTGCCAGCTCGCCACTCCAGGGTCCGGGCCTAGTTAGAGATACGCAGTATTTT. Its protein product is CASSPLQGPGLVRDTQYF.

The chain recombines TRBV7-9 with TRBJ1-2, with D possibly matching TRBD1 (5 bases). Germline CDR1 SEHNR, CDR2 FQNEAQ (reference sequence). The CDR3 has 16 amino acids. Trimming removed 1 base from V and 7 bases from J, with 19 bases in between. The CDR3, as DNA: TGTGCCAGCAGCTTAGAAAATCCCAGGGTTCTGAGTGGCTACACCTTC. This translates into CASSLENPRVLSGYTF.

This clonotype was observed at least ten times. The rearrangement uses TRBV7-2 and TRBJ2-3; the match to TRBD2 covers 12 bases. Germline trimming cut 2 bases from V and 0 bases from J; bases unmatched to any gene: 12. Germline CDR1 and CDR2: SGHTA and FQGNSA. The CDR3 covers 20 residues. CDR3 nucleotides: TGTGCCAGCAGCTTAAGGGCTAGCGGGAGGGCCTACCCTAGCACAGATACGCAGTATTTT. It specifies CASSLRASGRAYPSTDTQYF. The full variable domain, rest sourced from reference TRBV7-2 and TRBJ2-3, is GAGVSQSPSNKVTEKGKDVELRCDPISGHTALYWYRQSLGQGLEFLIYFQGNSAPDKSGLPSDRFSAERTGGSVSTLTIQRTQQEDSAVYLCASSLRASGRAYPSTDTQYFGPGTRLTVL.

Relative to its sample, this clonotype is medium-sized. This chain connects TRBV19 to TRBJ2-1; 7 bases are a match to TRBD2. CDR3 length: 14 residues. The germline gives CDR1 LNHDA, CDR2 SQIVND (reference sequence). Unmatched junction bases numbered 9, after V lost 5 bases and J lost 8 bases. CDR3 in DNA: TGTGCCAGTAGTCTTCGGACTAGATCGGATGAGCAGTTCTTC. Protein: CASSLRTRSDEQFF.

This clonotype is large. The chain carries TRBV19 and TRBJ1-1, with 9 nucleotides matching TRBD1. The CDR3 consists of 16 residues. Germline assignment: CDR1 LNHDA and CDR2 SQIVND (reference sequence). The J segment lost 10 bases and the V segment lost 7 bases, leaving 19 bases of the junction unmatched. CDR3 protein: CASIGTGSRVSGGAFF. CDR3 nucleotide sequence: TGTGCCAGTATCGGGACAGGGTCTCGAGTATCAGGGGGAGCTTTCTTT.

This clonotype was seen many times. The CDR3 sequence is CASSYSYEQYF. CDR3 DNA: TGTGCCAGCAGCTACTCCTACGAGCAGTACTTC. The rearrangement uses TRBV11-3 and TRBJ2-7; D is undetermined. Germline V gives CDR1 SGHNT, CDR2 YENEEA. This CDR3 contains 11 residues. Trimming shortened V by 4 bases and J by 0 bases, and 1 base separated the two germline ends.

This clonotype was detected ten times or more. This chain joins TRBV28 and TRBJ2-1; 14 bases fit TRBD2. Germline V gene lookup returns CDR1 MDHEN and CDR2 SYDVKM. V was pared by 6 bases and J by 4 bases, with 11 bases of the junction left unmatched. The CDR3 runs to 18 residues. The CDR3 sequence is CASSLGTSGRKSYNEQFF. The CDR3 nucleotides read TGTGCCAGCAGCCTCGGGACTAGCGGGAGAAAGTCATACAATGAGCAGTTCTTC.

This clonotype was observed at least ten times. This chain links TRBV11-2 with TRBJ2-5; D gene uncertain. The CDR3 loop spans 16 amino acids. Trimming shortened V by 4 bases and J by 3 bases, and 18 bases separated the two germline ends. The germline V gene encodes CDR1 SGHAT and CDR2 FQNNGV. The CDR3 DNA follows: TGTGCCAGCAGCTCGGGCGGTGTGGTGGGGAAAGAGACCCAGTACTTC. This gives the protein CASSSGGVVGKETQYF.